This T cell receptor (beta chain) was observed in a study of blood T cell repertoires in COVID-19. Only in-frame clones appear in the TCRdb table, and some are missing; sequencing was by immunoSEQ multiplex PCR. The data show approximately 160,000 clones, roughly four fifths seen once. The sequenced sample consisted of peripheral blood. This TCR was sampled from a man aged 35 to 55 who had recovered from COVID-19.

CDR3 DNA sequence: TGTGCCACCAGCAGTGGTAGGGGACTGTACCAAGAGACCCAGTACTTC. This sequence encodes CATSSGRGLYQETQYF. This chain links TRBV15 with TRBJ2-5; a possible D gene is TRBD2 (6 bases). Looked up from germline, CDR1 is LNHNV and CDR2 is YYDKDF (reference sequence). The CDR3 totals 16 residues. The V end lost 3 bases, the J end lost 0 bases, and 14 bases lay between the germline ends.